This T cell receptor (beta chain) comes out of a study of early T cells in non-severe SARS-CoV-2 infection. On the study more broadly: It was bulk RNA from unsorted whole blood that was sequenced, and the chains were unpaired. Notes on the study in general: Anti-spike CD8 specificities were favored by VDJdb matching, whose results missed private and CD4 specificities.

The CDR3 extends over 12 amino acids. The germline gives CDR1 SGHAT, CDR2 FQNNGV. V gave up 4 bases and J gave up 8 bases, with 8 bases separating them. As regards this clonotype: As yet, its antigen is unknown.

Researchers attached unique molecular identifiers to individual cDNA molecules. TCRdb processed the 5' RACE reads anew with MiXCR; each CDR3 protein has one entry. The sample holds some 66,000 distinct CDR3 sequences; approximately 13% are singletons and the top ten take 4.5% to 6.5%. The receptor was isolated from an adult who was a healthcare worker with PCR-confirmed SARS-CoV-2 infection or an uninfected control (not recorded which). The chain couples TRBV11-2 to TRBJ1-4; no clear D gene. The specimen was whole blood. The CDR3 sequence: CASSSAREKLFF. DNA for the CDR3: TGTGCCAGCAGCTCGGCCCGGGAAAAACTGTTTTTT.